This TCR beta chain was obtained from a study of blood T cell repertoires in COVID-19 (TCRdb year 2020). For the study in its entirety: Samples covering the acute and convalescent phases of COVID-19 were provided by collaborators in the United States, Italy and Spain. Nearly every sample came with metadata listing a de-identified subject ID, COVID-19 status, age in years and sex. The samples were drawn from the first 160 participants of the ongoing ImmuneRACE study and from under 1,500 subjects provided by 6 global collaborators. Deeply sampled blood TCRbeta repertoires from subjects exposed to, actively infected with, or recovered from COVID-19 were included in the dataset. The material from the prospective study consisted of cDNA or gDNA derived from T cells, B-cell-depleted T cells, or PBMCs. The repertoires were released in a freely available public database intended as a resource for research on the immune response to SARS-CoV-2. Where available, HLA class I and class II types were taken from metadata supplied by the sample provider and were not determined by assay-based typing. The investigation overall reported the following: The amount of clinical and demographic metadata varied by source and participant and was provided uncurated.

Points on this clone: Its antigen remains undetermined. No base-level quality is on record; no much larger clone is a single base apart.

TCRbeta CDR3 regions were amplified from genomic DNA by means of the immunoSEQ Assay, a bias-controlled multiplex PCR. The study's own analysis went as follows. Within the assay, amplification of reference gene primers was used to estimate how many nucleated cells each sample contained. Sequence reads were collapsed and filtered to measure the absolute abundance of every unique TCRbeta CDR3 rearrangement. Productive Simpson clonality was computed per sample as the square root of Simpson's diversity index over productive rearrangements. Here the immuneACCESS table is served through TCRdb, limited to in-frame sequences with V and J called. Missing clones are a known gap in these copies; in checked studies unresolved V genes cover under half, and the rest lacks a known reason. That table supplies the V and J calls and clone size; D and trimming were determined from the DNA. The sample table shows 250,000 to 300,000 clones, and roughly 89% are seen once. Clones ranked in the top ten supply about 4.6% of the sample.

Another Seattle source contributed samples from volunteer blood donors who had recovered from COVID-19. Each collaborating institution followed its own protocols to collect whole blood in K2EDTA tubes. For TCRbeta analysis, collaborators shipped samples as frozen whole blood, isolated PBMCs, or DNA extracted from either of those sample types. The sequenced sample consisted of peripheral blood. This clonotype was sampled from a woman in her forties who had recovered from COVID-19.

The DNA sequence is as follows: TGTGCCAGCAGCCCCAACATGCAAGAGACCCAGTACTTC. This translates into CASSPNMQETQYF. Recombination linked TRBV14 to TRBJ2-5; no D gene is confidently identified. From the cysteine up to the phenylalanine, the CDR3 has a length of 13 residues. Only the CDR3 portion is preserved as DNA: 39 bases, with reading frame beginning at the first base. Trimming costs V 4 bases and J 2 bases, and their ends lie 8 bases apart. The germline V gene provides CDR1 SGHDN and CDR2 FVKESK.